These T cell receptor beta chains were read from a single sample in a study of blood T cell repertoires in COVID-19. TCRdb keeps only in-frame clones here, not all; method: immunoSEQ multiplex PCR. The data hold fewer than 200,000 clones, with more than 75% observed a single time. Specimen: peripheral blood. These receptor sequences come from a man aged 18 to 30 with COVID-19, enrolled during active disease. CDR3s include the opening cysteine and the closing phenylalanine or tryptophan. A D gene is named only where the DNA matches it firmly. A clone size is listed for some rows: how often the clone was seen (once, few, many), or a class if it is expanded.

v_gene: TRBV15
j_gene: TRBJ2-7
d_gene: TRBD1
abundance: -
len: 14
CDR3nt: TGTGCCACCAGAGCCGATGGGGACAGCTACGAGCAGTACTTC
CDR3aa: CATRADGDSYEQYF

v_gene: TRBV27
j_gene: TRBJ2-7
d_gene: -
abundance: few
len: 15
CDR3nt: TGTGCCAGCAGTTTTGGCGCAGGGAAGTCGCGCGAGCAGTACTTC
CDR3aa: CASSFGAGKSREQYF

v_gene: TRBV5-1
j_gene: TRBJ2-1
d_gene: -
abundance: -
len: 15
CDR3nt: TGCGCCAGCAGCTGGGATACCATACAGGGCAATGAGCAGTTCTTC
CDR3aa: CASSWDTIQGNEQFF

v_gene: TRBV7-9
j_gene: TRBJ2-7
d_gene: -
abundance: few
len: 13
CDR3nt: TGTGCCAGCAGCGACATCGCCTCCTACGAGCAGTACTTC
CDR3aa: CASSDIASYEQYF

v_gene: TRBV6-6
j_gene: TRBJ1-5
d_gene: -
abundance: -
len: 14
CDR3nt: TGTGCCAGCAGTCGAACTTATAGCAATCAGCCCCAGCATTTT
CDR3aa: CASSRTYSNQPQHF

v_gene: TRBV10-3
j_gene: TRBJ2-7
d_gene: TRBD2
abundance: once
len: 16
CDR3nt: TGTGCCATCAGTACAGGGACTAGCGGGAGTATCTACGAGCAGTACTTC
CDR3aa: CAISTGTSGSIYEQYF

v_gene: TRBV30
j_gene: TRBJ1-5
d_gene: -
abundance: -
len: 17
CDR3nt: TGTGCCTGGAGCCGAACCCGGACAGCCTTTAGCAATCAGCCCCAGCATTTT
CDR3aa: CAWSRTRTAFSNQPQHF

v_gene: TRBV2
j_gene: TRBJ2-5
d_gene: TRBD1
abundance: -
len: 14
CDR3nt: TGTGCCAGCAGGGAGACAGGGTCAGTAGAGACCCAGTACTTC
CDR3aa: CASRETGSVETQYF

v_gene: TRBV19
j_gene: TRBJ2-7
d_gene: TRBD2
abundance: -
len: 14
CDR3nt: TGTGCCAGTAGTATGGGACTAGCGGAATACGAGCAGTACTTC
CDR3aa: CASSMGLAEYEQYF

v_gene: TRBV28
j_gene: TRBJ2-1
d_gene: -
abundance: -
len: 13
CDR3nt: TGTGCCAGCAGTTACGGGTCCAAAAATGAGCAGTTCTTC
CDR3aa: CASSYGSKNEQFF

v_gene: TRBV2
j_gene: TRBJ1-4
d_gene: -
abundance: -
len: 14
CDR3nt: TGTGCCAGCAGACCTGACACCGCTAATGAAAAACTGTTTTTT
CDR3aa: CASRPDTANEKLFF

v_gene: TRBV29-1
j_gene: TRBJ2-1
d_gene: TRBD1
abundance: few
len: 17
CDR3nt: TGCAGCGTTGAAGGGCCCGGGACAGTAGGGGTTAGGGATGAGCAGTTCTTC
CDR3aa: CSVEGPGTVGVRDEQFF

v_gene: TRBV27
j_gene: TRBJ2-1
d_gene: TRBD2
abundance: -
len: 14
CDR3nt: TGTGCCAGCGCCGGGACTAGCCGATACAATGAGCAGTTCTTC
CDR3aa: CASAGTSRYNEQFF

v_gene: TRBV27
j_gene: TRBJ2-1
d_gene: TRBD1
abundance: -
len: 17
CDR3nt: TGTGCCAGCAGTTTAAAGGGACTCGGGACAGGGGTCCATGAGCAGTTCTTC
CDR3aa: CASSLKGLGTGVHEQFF

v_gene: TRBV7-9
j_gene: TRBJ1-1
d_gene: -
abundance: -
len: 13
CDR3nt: TGTGCCAGCCAGCGCAGCACTTCCACTGAAGCTTTCTTT
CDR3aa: CASQRSTSTEAFF